The 15 T cell receptor beta chains reported below all come from one sample, sequenced in a study of PD-1 blockade in classical Hodgkin lymphoma. Every patient relapsed after autologous stem cell transplantation, and brentuximab vedotin exposure varied. Data came from immunoSEQ multiplex PCR; TCRdb stores just in-frame clones and leaves some out. This sample has about 14,000 clones, with about 80% found just once. The input for sequencing was peripheral blood mononuclear cells (PBMCs), taken at baseline. These receptors were obtained from a human donor with classical Hodgkin lymphoma.

This clone has a handful of counts. The chain employs TRBV18 and TRBJ1-5; no reliable D call. Germline V lookup: CDR1 KGHSH, CDR2 LQKENI. The V end lost 3 bases, the J end lost 5 bases, and 14 bases lay between the germline ends. The CDR3 is 15 residues long. Here the CDR3 reads CASSPSTDSYQPQHF. DNA of the CDR3: TGTGCCAGCTCACCCAGTACCGACTCTTATCAGCCCCAGCATTTT.

V gene TRBV14 combines with J gene TRBJ1-1; D unresolved. Trimming shortened V by 1 base and J by 2 bases, and 11 bases separated the two germline ends. The CDR3 totals 15 residues. Looked up from germline, CDR1 is SGHDN and CDR2 is FVKESK. The CDR3 DNA sequence: TGTGCCAGCAGCCAAGTCCTGGGCTCCAACACTGAAGCTTTCTTT. It yields the protein CASSQVLGSNTEAFF.

This clone was picked up one time. The CDR3 DNA reads TGTGCCAGTATGAGGAATCGCAATCAGCCCCAGCATTTT. Protein: CASMRNRNQPQHF. The chain uses TRBV19 and TRBJ1-5; D is ambiguous. Trimming took 7 bases from V and 2 from J, leaving 9 bases between them. The CDR3 runs to 13 residues. CDR1 is LNHDA, CDR2 SQIVND, per germline (reference sequence).

The J gene is TRBJ2-4, the V gene TRBV5-1; 14 nucleotides line up with TRBD2. J lost 3 bases, V lost 3 bases, and 2 bases had no gene match. CDR1 SGHRS and CDR2 YFSETQ come from the germline V gene. The CDR3 is 16 amino acids. Here the CDR3 reads CASSSGLAGGKNIQYF. The CDR3 coding sequence is TGCGCCAGCAGCTCCGGACTAGCGGGGGGCAAAAACATTCAGTACTTC. Full variable domain (remainder filled in from reference TRBV5-1 and TRBJ2-4): KAGVTQTPRYLIKTRGQQVTLSCSPISGHRSVSWYQQTPGQGLQFLFEYFSETQRNKGNFPGRFSGRQFSNSRSEMNVSTLELGDSALYLCASSSGLAGGKNIQYFGAGTRLSVL.

The genes are TRBV10-3 and TRBJ1-2; D is unresolved. The germline CDR1 and CDR2 sequences are ENHRY and SYGVKD. This CDR3 is built from 12 residues. Trimming shortened V by 5 bases and J by 6 bases, and 10 bases separated the two germline ends. The CDR3 nucleotides read TGTGCCATCAGTCCTGGCGGGGATGGCTACACCTTC. Translating gives CAISPGGDGYTF.

This sequence joins TRBV4-3 and TRBJ2-6; D is possibly TRBD2 (5 bases). The CDR3 covers 14 residues. The V gene's germline CDR1 is LGHNA and CDR2 YSLEER. V dropped 4 bases and J dropped 14 bases, with 18 bases sitting between them. The CDR3 sequence is CASSPDRGRLFLTF. In DNA form, the CDR3 reads TGCGCCAGCAGCCCCGACCGGGGTCGCCTCTTCCTGACTTTC.

This chain uses TRBV5-1 with TRBJ2-2; 9 bases agree with TRBD1. V gave up 2 bases and J gave up 3 bases; unmatched junction bases: 8. The germline CDR1 and CDR2 sequences are SGHRS and YFSETQ. The CDR3 has 17 residues. As DNA, the CDR3 is TGCGCCAGCAGCTTAGAGACAGGGGGTGGTGACACCGGGGAGCTGTTTTTT. This sequence encodes CASSLETGGGDTGELFF.

This clone came up once. The chain couples TRBV9 to TRBJ2-5, with D perhaps matching TRBD1 (6 bases). Trimming removed 6 bases from V and 4 bases from J, with 19 bases in between. The CDR3 totals 15 residues. Per germline, CDR1 SGDLS and CDR2 YYNGEE. The CDR3 DNA reads TGTGCCAGCAACCTACAGGGCAGAGAAACAGAGACCCAGTACTTC. This codes for CASNLQGRETETQYF.

The genes are TRBV7-9 and TRBJ2-5; no clear D. CDR1 and CDR2 (germline): SEHNR, FQNEAQ (reference sequence). CDR3 length: 14 residues. Trimming shortened V by 5 bases and J by 5 bases, and 15 bases separated the two germline ends. The CDR3 region is CASSGRTTGETQYF. The DNA of the CDR3 is TGTGCCAGCAGCGGCCGGACGACCGGGGAGACCCAGTACTTC.

The rearrangement links TRBV7-9 to TRBJ1-2; the D is unclear. CDR3 length equals 13 residues. V gave up 5 bases and J gave up 4 bases, with 11 bases separating them. Looked up from germline, CDR1 is SEHNR and CDR2 is FQNEAQ (reference sequence). The CDR3 DNA reads as TGTGCCAGCAGCCCTGGGTGGTTCTATGGCTACACCTTC. Translated, it gives CASSPGWFYGYTF.

This chain joins TRBV27 and TRBJ2-5, with D perhaps being TRBD1 or TRBD2 (6 bases each). The CDR3 runs to 17 residues. The V and J ends lost 0 bases and 5 bases respectively, with 19 bases between them. CDR1 is MNHEY, CDR2 SMNVEV, per germline (reference sequence). The CDR3: CASSLSRRGQGGETQYF. The CDR3 DNA reads as TGTGCCAGCAGTTTATCGAGACGGGGGCAAGGTGGGGAGACCCAGTACTTC.

A few counts support this clone. The chain recombines TRBV9 with TRBJ2-1; D is perhaps TRBD1 (7 bases). The CDR3 loop spans 13 amino acids. V was trimmed by 2 bases and J by 8 bases, leaving 11 bases between them. From germline, CDR1 is SGDLS and CDR2 YYNGEE. CDR3 sequence (DNA): TGTGCCAGCAGCGTCAGGGGGGTGGATGAGCAGTTCTTC. Its protein product is CASSVRGVDEQFF.

This clone turned up a few times. This rearrangement joins TRBV5-1 to TRBJ1-5; 7 bases match TRBD1. V was pared by 0 bases and J by 3 bases, with 3 bases of the junction left unmatched. CDR3 length: 15 amino acids. Germline CDR1 and CDR2: SGHRS and YFSETQ. The DNA of the CDR3 is TGCGCCAGCAGCTTGGGACAGGGTTCCAATCAGCCCCAGCATTTT. This codes for CASSLGQGSNQPQHF.

This clone showed up just a few times. The rearrangement links TRBV19 to TRBJ1-2; tentative D call: TRBD1 (5 bases). This CDR3 region has 16 residues. The V gene's germline CDR1 is LNHDA and CDR2 SQIVND (reference sequence). Trimming left V 2 bases short and J 0 bases short, with 13 bases between. CDR3 residues: CASSIKGTGANYGYTF. The CDR3 DNA reads TGTGCCAGTAGTATAAAAGGGACGGGAGCTAACTATGGCTACACCTTC.

The chain couples TRBV9 to TRBJ1-2; TRBD1 might be the D (6 bases). Per germline, CDR1 SGDLS and CDR2 YYNGEE. The CDR3 extends over 15 amino acids. V was cut by 4 bases and J by 8 bases, with 21 bases left in between. As DNA, the CDR3 is TGTGCCAGCAGCCCCCAGGGGTACGCCTCGGAAGGCTACACCTTC. Translating it yields CASSPQGYASEGYTF. Variable domain in full (rest from reference TRBV9 and TRBJ1-2): DSGVTQTPKHLITATGQRVTLRCSPRSGDLSVYWYQQSLDQGLQFLIQYYNGEERAKGNILERFSAQQFPDLHSELNLSSLELGDSALYFCASSPQGYASEGYTFGSGTRLTVV.